This passage covers 29 T cell receptor beta chains from one sample sequenced in a study of T cells expressing NK-cell markers. TCRdb reprocessed the 5' RACE reads and keeps a single row for each CDR3 protein, giving no DNA. This table lists some 440,000 distinct CDR3 sequences. Specimen: blood T cells: a sorted CD56 or NKG2C T cell subset, CD4+ or CD8+ T cells, or bulk PBMC T cells (not recorded which). The receptors shown here come from a woman in her fifties or sixties in good health.

The V and J genes are TRBV14 and TRBJ1-4; the TCRdb call, TRBD1, lacks DNA for checking. In germline, CDR1 is SGHDN, CDR2 FVKESK. The CDR3 is made up of 16 amino acids. CDR3 residues: CASSQGTPATNEKLFF.

This rearrangement joins TRBV12-3 or TRBV12-4 to TRBJ2-1. The CDR3 is 13 residues long. The chain's CDR3 is CASSSTGARWQFF.

V is TRBV2 and J is TRBJ2-3. The CDR3 has 14 amino acids. From germline, CDR1 is SNHLY and CDR2 FYNNEI. CDR3: CASRVETFTDTQYF.

This chain joins TRBV27 and TRBJ1-2; TCRdb's assignment of TRBD1 cannot be checked, as there is no DNA. The CDR3 contains 13 residues. Germline values: CDR1 MNHEY, CDR2 SMNVEV (reference sequence). CDR3 loop: CASSFEGVEGYTF.

The V call is TRBV7-9, the J call TRBJ1-2. Germline V lookup: CDR1 SEHNR, CDR2 FQNEAQ (reference sequence). The CDR3 spans 13 residues. CDR3 sequence: CASSFDMAYGYTF. Drawing the rest from reference TRBV7-9 and TRBJ1-2, the complete variable domain is DTGVSQNPRHKITKRGQNVTFRCDPISEHNRLYWYRQTLGQGPEFLTYFQNEAQLEKSRLLSDRFSAERPKGSFSTLEIQRTEQGDSAMYLCASSFDMAYGYTFGSGTRLTVV.

V is TRBV18 and J is TRBJ1-4; TCRdb's D gene call, TRBD1, goes unchecked for lack of DNA. The germline gives CDR1 KGHSH, CDR2 LQKENI. This CDR3 is built from 15 residues. The CDR3 loop is CASSPVQGTNEKLFF.

This rearrangement joins TRBV20-1 to TRBJ2-7; the TCRdb D gene call, TRBD1, has no DNA to confirm it. This CDR3 is 12 amino acids long. The germline V gene encodes CDR1 DFQATT and CDR2 SNEGSKA (reference sequence). The CDR3 sequence: CSAGTETYEQYF.

V gene TRBV20-1 combines with J gene TRBJ2-7; TCRdb selects TRBD2, and the lack of DNA leaves this call unchecked. The V gene's germline CDR1 is DFQATT and CDR2 SNEGSKA (reference sequence). The CDR3 has 14 amino acids. CDR3 amino acids: CSAFHSTGRGEQYF.

V gene TRBV11-2 combines with J gene TRBJ2-1; absent DNA, TCRdb's TRBD1 call cannot be checked. Germline CDR1 and CDR2: SGHAT and FQNNGV. This CDR3 has 15 amino acids. The CDR3 spells CASSYRDLGAGEQFF.

The gene calls are TRBV5-1 and TRBJ1-5. The germline CDR1 and CDR2 sequences are SGHRS and YFSETQ. The CDR3 has 15 amino acids. The CDR3 spells CASRHRRGADQPQHF.

The chain links TRBV20-1 to TRBJ2-1; with no DNA, the TCRdb D assignment of TRBD2 cannot be verified. The germline V gene has CDR1 DFQATT and CDR2 SNEGSKA (reference sequence). The CDR3 runs to 13 residues. Here the CDR3 reads CSARGLAGSEQFF.

The chain uses TRBV19 and TRBJ2-6; checking the TCRdb D call of TRBD1 is not possible without DNA. Germline-derived CDR1 and CDR2 are LNHDA and SQIVND (reference sequence). The CDR3 runs to 16 residues. This chain's CDR3 is CASSFRGATGANVLTF.

This chain uses TRBV6-5 with TRBJ1-2; with no DNA, the TCRdb D assignment of TRBD1 cannot be verified. This CDR3 has 12 residues. The germline V gene has CDR1 MNHEY and CDR2 SVGAGI. This chain's CDR3 is CASSRQGGGYTF.

The chain has TRBV12-5 and TRBJ2-1; as DNA is missing, the TRBD2 call by TCRdb cannot be tested. The CDR3 loop spans 17 amino acids. Germline V gene lookup returns CDR1 LGHNT and CDR2 FRNRAP. This CDR3 reads CASGLVLAESTYNEQFF. The full variable domain, its missing parts supplied by reference TRBV12-5 and TRBJ2-1, is DARVTQTPRHKVTEMGQEVTMRCQPILGHNTVFWYRQTMMQGLELLAYFRNRAPLDDSGMPKDRFSAEMPDATLATLKIQPSEPRDSAVYFCASGLVLAESTYNEQFFGPGTRLTVL.

The chain couples TRBV5-1 to TRBJ2-2; TCRdb proposes TRBD1, but this gene call is untestable without DNA. Germline CDR1 reads SGHRS; CDR2 reads YFSETQ. CDR3 length equals 15 residues. This CDR3 reads CASSLTTGDTGELFF.

The rearrangement links TRBV6-6 to TRBJ1-4. Germline assignment: CDR1 MNHNY and CDR2 SVGAGI (reference sequence). The CDR3 spans 13 residues. CDR3 loop: CASSSGLPEKLFF.

The rearrangement joins TRBV7-3 to TRBJ2-2; with no DNA, the TCRdb D assignment of TRBD1 cannot be verified. Germline CDR1 reads SGHTA; CDR2 reads FQGTGA. The CDR3 sequence is 16 residues long. CDR3 region: CASSLIPVGDTGELFF.

V and J are TRBV18 and TRBJ2-2. The CDR3 length is 14 residues. Per the germline V gene, CDR1 is KGHSH and CDR2 is LQKENI. CDR3 amino acids: CASSPQIVSGELFF.

The chain uses TRBV12-3 or TRBV12-4 and TRBJ2-1; TCRdb's assignment of TRBD2 cannot be checked, as there is no DNA. The CDR3 consists of 15 residues. The CDR3 sequence is CASSFAGGKRGEQFF.

This sequence joins TRBV28 and TRBJ2-5; the D call from TCRdb, TRBD1, cannot be confirmed without DNA. Germline CDR1 is MDHEN and CDR2 is SYDVKM. The CDR3 spans 15 residues. The CDR3 reads CASSFLSEGRETQYF.

The rearrangement links TRBV20-1 to TRBJ2-5; checking the TCRdb D call of TRBD1 is not possible without DNA. CDR1 DFQATT and CDR2 SNEGSKA come from the germline V gene (reference sequence). CDR3 length equals 14 residues. The CDR3 is CSASGQGVRETQYF.

The rearrangement joins TRBV5-1 to TRBJ2-3. CDR1 SGHRS and CDR2 YFSETQ come from the germline V gene. This CDR3 has 15 residues. CDR3 residues: CASSSGLAEMDTQYF.

The chain joins TRBV19 to TRBJ1-5; TCRdb's D call of TRBD1 is untestable without DNA. Germline values: CDR1 LNHDA, CDR2 SQIVND (reference sequence). This CDR3 is built from 14 residues. The CDR3 loop reads CASVGGRVNQPQHF.

The rearrangement links TRBV27 to TRBJ2-6; without DNA, the TCRdb call of TRBD1 cannot be checked. This CDR3 has 15 amino acids. Looked up from germline, CDR1 is MNHEY and CDR2 is SMNVEV (reference sequence). The CDR3 spells CASSIKQVTANVLTF.

V gene TRBV2 combines with J gene TRBJ2-3; TCRdb's D call, TRBD2, is unchecked because there is no DNA. The CDR3 extends over 15 amino acids. Germline-derived CDR1 and CDR2 are SNHLY and FYNNEI. The CDR3 loop is CASTRLAVYTDTQYF.

V usage is TRBV11-3 and J usage is TRBJ2-2; TCRdb calls TRBD1, which cannot be checked without DNA. This CDR3 region has 17 residues. Per the germline V gene, CDR1 is SGHNT and CDR2 is YENEEA. Here the CDR3 reads CASSPQTGTQYTGELFF.

This chain connects TRBV20-1 to TRBJ1-1; TCRdb names TRBD1, which stays unverified in the absence of DNA. Germline CDR1 reads DFQATT; CDR2 reads SNEGSKA (reference sequence). The CDR3 is 11 amino acids. The CDR3 protein is CSASSTWGAFF.

J is TRBJ2-3 and V is TRBV10-3; TCRdb outputs TRBD2, but without DNA this stays unchecked. The CDR3 length is 14 residues. Germline V gene sequence: CDR1 ENHRY, CDR2 SYGVKD. The chain's CDR3 is CATGLAGVADTQYF.

This chain connects TRBV7-2 to TRBJ2-3; TCRdb picks TRBD2, but there is no DNA to check that call. Germline V lookup: CDR1 SGHTA, CDR2 FQGNSA. The CDR3 extends over 16 amino acids. The CDR3 loop is CASSLVFTGVADTQYF.